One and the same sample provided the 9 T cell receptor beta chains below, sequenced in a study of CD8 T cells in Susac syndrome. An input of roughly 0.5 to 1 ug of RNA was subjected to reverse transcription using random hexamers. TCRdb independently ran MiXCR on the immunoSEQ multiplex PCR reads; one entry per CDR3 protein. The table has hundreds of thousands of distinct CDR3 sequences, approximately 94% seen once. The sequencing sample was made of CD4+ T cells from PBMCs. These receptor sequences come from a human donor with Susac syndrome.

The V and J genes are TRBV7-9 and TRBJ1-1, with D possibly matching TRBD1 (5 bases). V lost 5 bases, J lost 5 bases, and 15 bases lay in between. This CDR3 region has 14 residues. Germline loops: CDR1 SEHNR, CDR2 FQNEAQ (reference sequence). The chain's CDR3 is CASSPQGGKTEAFF. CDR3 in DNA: TGTGCCAGCAGCCCCCAGGGTGGAAAGACTGAAGCTTTCTTT.

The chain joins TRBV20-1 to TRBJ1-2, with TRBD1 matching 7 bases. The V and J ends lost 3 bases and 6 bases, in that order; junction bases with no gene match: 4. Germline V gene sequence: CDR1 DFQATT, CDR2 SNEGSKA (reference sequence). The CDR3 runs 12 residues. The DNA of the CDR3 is TGCAGTGCTAGGTATGACAGGGATGGCTACACCTTC. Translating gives CSARYDRDGYTF.

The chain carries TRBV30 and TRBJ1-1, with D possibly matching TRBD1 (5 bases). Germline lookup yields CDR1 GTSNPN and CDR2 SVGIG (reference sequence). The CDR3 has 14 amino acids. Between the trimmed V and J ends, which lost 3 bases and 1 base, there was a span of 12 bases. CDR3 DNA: TGTGCCTGGAGGCGGGGGAGGCGGAACACTGAAGCTTTCTTT. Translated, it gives CAWRRGRRNTEAFF.

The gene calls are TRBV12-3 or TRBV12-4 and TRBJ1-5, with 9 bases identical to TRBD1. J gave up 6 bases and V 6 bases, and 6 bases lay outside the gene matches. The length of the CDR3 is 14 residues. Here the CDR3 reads CASSRQGGSQPQHF. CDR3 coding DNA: TGTGCCAGCAGCAGACAGGGGGGTAGTCAGCCCCAGCATTTT.

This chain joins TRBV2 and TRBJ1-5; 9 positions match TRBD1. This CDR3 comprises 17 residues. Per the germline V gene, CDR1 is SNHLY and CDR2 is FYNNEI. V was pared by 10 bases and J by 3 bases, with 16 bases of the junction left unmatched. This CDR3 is CATRTSGTGSSNQPQHF. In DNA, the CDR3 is TGTGCCACCAGAACGTCCGGGACAGGGTCCTCCAATCAGCCCCAGCATTTT.

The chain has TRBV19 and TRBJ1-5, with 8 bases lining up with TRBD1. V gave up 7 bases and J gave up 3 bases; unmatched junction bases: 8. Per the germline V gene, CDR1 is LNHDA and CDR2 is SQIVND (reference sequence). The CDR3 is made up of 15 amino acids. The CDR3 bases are TGTGCCAGTACCTGGACGGGACAGGACAATCAGCCCCAGCATTTT. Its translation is CASTWTGQDNQPQHF.

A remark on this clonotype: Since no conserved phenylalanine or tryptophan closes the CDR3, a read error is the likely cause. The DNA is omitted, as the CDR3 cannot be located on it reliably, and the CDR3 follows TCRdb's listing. CDR3 protein: CASSQGGGLASLL. The chain joins TRBV11-2 to TRBJ2-3; the table's D call, TRBD2, was not checked against the DNA. The germline CDR1 and CDR2 sequences are SGHAT and FQNNGV. The CDR3 is 13 amino acids in total, end residues counted.

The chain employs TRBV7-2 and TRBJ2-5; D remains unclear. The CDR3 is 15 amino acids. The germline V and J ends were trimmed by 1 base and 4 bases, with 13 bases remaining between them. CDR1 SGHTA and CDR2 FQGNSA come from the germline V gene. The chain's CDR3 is CASSLEGFARETQYF. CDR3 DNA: TGTGCCAGCAGCTTAGAAGGCTTCGCACGAGAGACCCAGTACTTC.

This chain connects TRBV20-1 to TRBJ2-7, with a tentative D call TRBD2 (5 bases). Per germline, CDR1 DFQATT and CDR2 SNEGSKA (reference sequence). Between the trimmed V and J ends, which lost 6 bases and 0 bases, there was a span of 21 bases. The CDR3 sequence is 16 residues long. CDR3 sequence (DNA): TGCAGTGCGAGCACTCCCTCAAGCGGACGCTCCTACGAGCAGTACTTC. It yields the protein CSASTPSSGRSYEQYF.